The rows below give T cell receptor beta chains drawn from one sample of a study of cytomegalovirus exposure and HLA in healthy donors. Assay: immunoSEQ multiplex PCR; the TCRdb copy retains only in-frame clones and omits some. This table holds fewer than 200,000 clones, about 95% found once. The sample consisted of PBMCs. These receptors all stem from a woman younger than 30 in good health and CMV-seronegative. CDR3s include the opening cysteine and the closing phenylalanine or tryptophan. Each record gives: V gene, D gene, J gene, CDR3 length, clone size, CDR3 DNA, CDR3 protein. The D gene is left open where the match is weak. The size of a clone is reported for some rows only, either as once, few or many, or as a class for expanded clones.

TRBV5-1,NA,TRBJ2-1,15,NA,TGCGCCAGCAGCCCGCTAGGCAGCTCCTACAATGAGCAGTTCTTC,CASSPLGSSYNEQFF
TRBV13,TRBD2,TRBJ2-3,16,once,TGTGCCAGCAGCGCCGCTAGCGGGGGGGCCTTAGATACGCAGTATTTT,CASSAASGGALDTQYF
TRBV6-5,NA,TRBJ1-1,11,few,TGTGCCAGCACCCGAGGGTTGGAAGCTTTCTTT,CASTRGLEAFF
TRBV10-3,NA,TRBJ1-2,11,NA,TGTGCCATCAGTGTAGGGGATGGCTACACCTTC,CAISVGDGYTF
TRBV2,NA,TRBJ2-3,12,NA,TGTGCCAGCACCCTAAGGGGAGATACGCAGTATTTT,CASTLRGDTQYF
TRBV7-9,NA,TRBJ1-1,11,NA,TGTGCCAGCAGCGAGGCAGGGAGGGCTTTCTTT,CASSEAGRAFF
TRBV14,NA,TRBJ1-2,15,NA,TGTGCCAGCAGCCAAATAGGAGATAAACGATCTGGCTACACCTTC,CASSQIGDKRSGYTF
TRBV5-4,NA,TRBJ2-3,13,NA,TGTGCCAGCAGCTTTGCAGGGGCGGATACGCAGTATTTT,CASSFAGADTQYF
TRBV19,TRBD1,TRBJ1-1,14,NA,TGTGCCAGTACCGGACAGGGGGGTTCCACTGAAGCTTTCTTT,CASTGQGGSTEAFF
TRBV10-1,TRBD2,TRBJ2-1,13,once,TGCGCCAGCAGCGGGGGGGATTGCAATGAGCAGTTCTTC,CASSGGDCNEQFF
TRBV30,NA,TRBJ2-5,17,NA,TGTGCCTGGAGTGTTGAGGACAGTCTAAATTCCCAAGAGACCCAGTACTTC,CAWSVEDSLNSQETQYF
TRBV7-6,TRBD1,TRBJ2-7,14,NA,TGTGCCAGCAGCATTGGGGACAGCCCGTACGAGCAGTACTTC,CASSIGDSPYEQYF
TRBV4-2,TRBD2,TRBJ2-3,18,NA,TGTGCCAGCAGCCAAGATCGGACTAGCGGGGGGCGCACAGATACGCAGTATTTT,CASSQDRTSGGRTDTQYF
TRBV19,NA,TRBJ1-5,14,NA,TGTGCCAGTAGTATCCTCAGGTTGGGTCAGCCCCAGCATTTT,CASSILRLGQPQHF
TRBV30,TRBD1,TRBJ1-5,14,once,TGTGCCTGGAGTGGACAGGGAGGATATCAGCCCCAGCATTTT,CAWSGQGGYQPQHF
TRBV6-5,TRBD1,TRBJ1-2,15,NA,TGTGCCAGCAGTTACACGGGACAGGGGGCGAGGGGCTACACCTTC,CASSYTGQGARGYTF
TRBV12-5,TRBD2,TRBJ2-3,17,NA,TGTGCTAGTGCCCTGGGTAGCGGGGGGACCAGCACAGATACGCAGTATTTT,CASALGSGGTSTDTQYF
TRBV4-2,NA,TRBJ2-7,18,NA,TGTGCCAGCAGCCAAGACCCTATTGAAGGGGGAGATACCTACGAGCAGTACTTC,CASSQDPIEGGDTYEQYF
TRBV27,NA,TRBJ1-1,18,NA,TGTGCCAGCAGTCAACTTCGAGCTCTGGTTAGAGGAGGCACTGAAGCTTTCTTT,CASSQLRALVRGGTEAFF
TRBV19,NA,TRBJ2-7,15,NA,TGTGCCAGTAGTATCTGGGGCAATGCCCGGAACGAGCAGTACTTC,CASSIWGNARNEQYF
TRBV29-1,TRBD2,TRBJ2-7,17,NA,TGCAGCGTTGAAGGGTCACCAGGAGGGGAGGGAGTTTACGAGCAGTACTTC,CSVEGSPGGEGVYEQYF
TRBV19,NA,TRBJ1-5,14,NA,TGTGCCAGTAGTATGAGGGACACAAATCAGCCCCAGCATTTT,CASSMRDTNQPQHF
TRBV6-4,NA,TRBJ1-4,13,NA,TGTGCCAGCAGTACAACGACTAATGAAAAACTGTTTTTT,CASSTTTNEKLFF
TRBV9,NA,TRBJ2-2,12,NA,TGTGCCAGCAGCTTGTCGACCGGGGAGCTGTTTTTT,CASSLSTGELFF
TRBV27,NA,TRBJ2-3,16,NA,TGTGCCAGCAGTTTCCACTCACGGGGTCTGCTGGATACGCAGTATTTT,CASSFHSRGLLDTQYF
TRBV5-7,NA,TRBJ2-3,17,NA,TGTGCCAGCAACAAAACCCCGACTTCGACCTGCACAGATACGCAGTATTTT,CASNKTPTSTCTDTQYF
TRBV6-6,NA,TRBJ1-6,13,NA,TGTGCCAGCAAGAGACAGCCGGATTCACCCCTCCACTTT,CASKRQPDSPLHF
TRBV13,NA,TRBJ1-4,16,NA,TGTGCCAGCAGCTTAGCGGCCACAGGGCCCGATGAAAAACTGTTTTTT,CASSLAATGPDEKLFF
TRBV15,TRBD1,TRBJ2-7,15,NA,TGTGCCACCAGCAGAGATGACAGGGACTCCTACGAGCAGTACTTC,CATSRDDRDSYEQYF
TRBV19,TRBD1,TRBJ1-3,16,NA,TGTGCCAGTAGTATTACCGGGACAGGCTCTGGAAACACCATATATTTT,CASSITGTGSGNTIYF
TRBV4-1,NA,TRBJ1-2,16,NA,TGCGCCAGCAGCCAAGGGGGGAGGTTCTCTAACTATGGCTACACCTTC,CASSQGGRFSNYGYTF
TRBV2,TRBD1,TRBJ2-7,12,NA,TGTGCCAGCAGTCGGGACAGCTACGAGCAGTACTTC,CASSRDSYEQYF
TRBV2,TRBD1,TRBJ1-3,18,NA,TGTGCCAGCAGTTGGACAGGGAGAACTCCATCGGCTGGAAACACCATATATTTT,CASSWTGRTPSAGNTIYF
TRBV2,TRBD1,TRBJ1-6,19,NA,TGTGCCAGCAGTGAAAATAGATGGACAGGGGCGACGAAGAATTCACCCCTCCACTTT,CASSENRWTGATKNSPLHF
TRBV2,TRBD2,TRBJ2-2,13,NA,TGTGCTGTTACCGGGGGGAATACCGGGGAGCTGTTTTTT,CAVTGGNTGELFF
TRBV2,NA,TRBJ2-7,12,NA,TGTGCCAGCAAAGCGGAGCACTACGAGCAGTACTTC,CASKAEHYEQYF
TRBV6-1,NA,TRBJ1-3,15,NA,TGTGCCAGCAGGGGGCGAGTTAGGAGTGGAAACACCATATATTTT,CASRGRVRSGNTIYF
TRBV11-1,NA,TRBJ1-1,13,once,TGTGCCAGCAGCTTCCAGGGGAGGGCTGAAGCTTTCTTT,CASSFQGRAEAFF
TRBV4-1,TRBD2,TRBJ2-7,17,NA,TGCGCCAGCAGCCACGATAGCGGGGGGATCACCGCCTACGAGCAGTACTTC,CASSHDSGGITAYEQYF
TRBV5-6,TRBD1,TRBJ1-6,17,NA,TGTGCCAGCAGCTTGGATACGGGCAGGGGGCATAATTCACCCCTCCACTTT,CASSLDTGRGHNSPLHF
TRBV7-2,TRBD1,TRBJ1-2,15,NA,TGTGCCAGCAGTTACGACCGGACAGGGGGTGATGGCTACACCTTC,CASSYDRTGGDGYTF
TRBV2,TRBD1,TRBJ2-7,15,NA,TGTGCCAGCAGTGGAGGGGACAGGCGGACCTACGAGCAGTACTTC,CASSGGDRRTYEQYF
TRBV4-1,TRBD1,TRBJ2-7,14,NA,TGCGCCAGCAGCCAGGGGCAGGGGGCGGACGAGCAGTACTTC,CASSQGQGADEQYF
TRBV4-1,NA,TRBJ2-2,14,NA,TGCGCCAGCAGTCCCGGGACAAGGGCCGGGGAGCTGTTTTTT,CASSPGTRAGELFF
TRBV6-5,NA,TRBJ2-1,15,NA,TGTGCCAGCAGACAATCACGATATACATACAATGAGCAGTTCTTC,CASRQSRYTYNEQFF
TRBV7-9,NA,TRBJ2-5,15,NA,TGTGCCAGCAGCTTACTCAACACGGGTACGGAGACCCAGTACTTC,CASSLLNTGTETQYF
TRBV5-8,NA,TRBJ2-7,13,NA,TGTGCCAGCAGCCGGGGTCGTTCCTACGAGCAGTACTTC,CASSRGRSYEQYF
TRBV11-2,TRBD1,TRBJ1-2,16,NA,TGTGCCAGCAGCTCCCCCGGGGGCCGACAGGGACATGGCTACACCTTC,CASSSPGGRQGHGYTF
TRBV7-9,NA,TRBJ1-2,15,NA,TGTGCCAGCAGCGTCCAGGACACTCCTAACTATGGCTACACCTTC,CASSVQDTPNYGYTF
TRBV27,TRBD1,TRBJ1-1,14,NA,TGTGCCAGCAGGCCTACAGGGGGGCAGGCTGAAGCTTTCTTT,CASRPTGGQAEAFF
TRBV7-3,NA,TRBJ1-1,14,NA,TGTGCCAGCAGCTTAAATAGTGTGAATGCTGAAGCTTTCTTT,CASSLNSVNAEAFF
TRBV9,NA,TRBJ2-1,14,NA,TGTGCCAGCAGCGTAGCGGGGGGCTTGGATGAGCAGTTCTTC,CASSVAGGLDEQFF
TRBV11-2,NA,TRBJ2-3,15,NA,TGTGCCAGCAGCTTAGAAGCGGTCAGCCCAGCTACGCAGTATTTT,CASSLEAVSPATQYF